The 26 T cell receptor beta chains given below trace back to one sample, sequenced in a study of T cells in narcolepsy. Sequencing used immunoSEQ multiplex PCR; TCRdb keeps in-frame clones, though not all of them. This sample yields fewer than 35,000 clones, of which 83% are seen a single time; 2.6% belongs to the top ten. Sequenced input: CD45RA- memory CD4+ T cells from PBMCs. The receptor source for this set is a human donor with narcolepsy.

The chain carries TRBV4-3 and TRBJ2-2; TRBD2 aligns across 7 bases. Germline V CDR1 and CDR2: LGHNA, YSLEER. V lost 4 bases to trimming and J lost 6 bases; unmatched junction nucleotides: 2. This CDR3 has 13 amino acids. The CDR3 coding sequence is TGCGCCAGCAGCCTGGCGGGGGCCGGGGAGCTGTTTTTT. Translation gives CASSLAGAGELFF.

This chain joins TRBV7-9 and TRBJ2-6; D could derive from TRBD1 or TRBD2 (6 bases each). CDR3 length: 16 residues. V was cut by 1 base and J by 2 bases, with 9 bases left in between. Germline CDR1 reads SEHNR; CDR2 reads FQNEAQ (reference sequence). The CDR3 region is CASSLGGGTGANVLTF. The CDR3 nucleotides read TGTGCCAGCAGCTTAGGAGGGGGGACTGGGGCCAACGTCCTGACTTTC.

The rearrangement links TRBV5-1 to TRBJ2-2, with 9 bases fitting TRBD2. Germline V gene data show CDR1 as SGHRS and CDR2 as YFSETQ. The CDR3 length is 14 residues. The ends lost 7 bases at V and 0 bases at J; junction bases unmatched: 1. The CDR3 DNA reads as TGCGCCAGCCGACTAGCGGCGAACACCGGGGAGCTGTTTTTT. It is translated as CASRLAANTGELFF.

In this sample, this clone turned up once. The chain recombines TRBV25-1 with TRBJ2-3, with a tentative D call TRBD2 (6 bases). Germline values: CDR1 MGHDK, CDR2 SYGVNS. V lost 2 bases and J 5 bases, leaving 14 bases between the germline ends. The CDR3 is made up of 15 amino acids. The CDR3 sequence is CASSEGSGVLDTQYF. The DNA of the CDR3 is TGTGCCAGCAGTGAAGGTTCGGGGGTTTTAGATACGCAGTATTTT.

The chain is built from TRBV13 and TRBJ2-5; unclear D gene. CDR1 PRHDT and CDR2 FYEKMQ come from the germline V gene (reference sequence). The CDR3 loop spans 14 amino acids. Deletions cut 0 bases from V and 2 bases from J, with 7 bases between. DNA for the CDR3: TGTGCCAGCAGCTTAGGCCGTGGGCAAGAGACCCAGTACTTC. Amino acid sequence: CASSLGRGQETQYF.

This clone was observed a few times. CDR3 residues: CASSGYRGNQPQHF. The CDR3 region has the DNA TGTGCCAGCAGTGGCTACAGGGGTAATCAGCCCCAGCATTTT. The chain couples TRBV2 to TRBJ1-5, with TRBD1 matching over 7 bases. The CDR3 consists of 14 residues. The ends lost 4 bases at V and 4 bases at J; junction bases unmatched: 4. Germline loops: CDR1 SNHLY, CDR2 FYNNEI.

The CDR3 DNA reads TGTGCCAGCAGCTTCGGACTCCCAGGAGATACGCAGTATTTT. Its translation: CASSFGLPGDTQYF. V gene TRBV7-3 combines with J gene TRBJ2-3; D may be TRBD2 (5 bases). The V end was cut by 3 bases, the J end by 5 bases, with 12 bases between. The CDR3 is 14 amino acids. Germline CDR1 reads SGHTA; CDR2 reads FQGTGA.

The rearrangement joins TRBV6-1 to TRBJ2-7; D remains unclear. CDR1 and CDR2 (germline): MNHNS, SASEGT. The length of the CDR3 is 14 residues. Trimming pared 6 bases from V and 3 bases from J, leaving 15 bases between. CDR3 DNA sequence: TGTGCCAGCAGACTGACCTCGGACGGCTACGAGCAGTACTTC. This gives the protein CASRLTSDGYEQYF.

V is TRBV6-1 and J is TRBJ2-3, with D uncertain. V gave up 2 bases and J gave up 0 bases, with 6 bases separating them. The CDR3 length is 14 residues. CDR1 is MNHNS and CDR2 is SASEGT in the germline V gene. This chain's CDR3 is CASSETVSTDTQYF. For the CDR3, the DNA is TGTGCCAGCAGTGAAACAGTTAGCACAGATACGCAGTATTTT.

This chain uses TRBV7-2 with TRBJ1-1; TRBD1 matches at 7 bases. CDR3 length equals 14 residues. V shed 1 base, J shed 9 bases, and the junction held 8 bases outside the gene matches. Germline V gene data show CDR1 as SGHTA and CDR2 as FQGNSA. The DNA of the CDR3 is TGTGCCAGCAGCTTAGAGGGGCAGGGGGTTAAAGCTTTCTTT. As protein: CASSLEGQGVKAFF.

This chain connects TRBV6-1 to TRBJ1-5; the D is unclear. Trimming took 7 bases from V and 0 from J, leaving 13 bases between them. Germline V lookup: CDR1 MNHNS, CDR2 SASEGT. The CDR3 is 15 residues long. CDR3 protein: CASTEVTLSNQPQHF. The DNA for the CDR3 is TGTGCCAGCACAGAAGTGACCCTTAGCAATCAGCCCCAGCATTTT.

The genes are TRBV5-1 and TRBJ1-1; D remains unclear. CDR1 SGHRS and CDR2 YFSETQ come from the germline V gene. The CDR3 contains 16 residues. Deletions cut 0 bases from V and 0 bases from J, with 12 bases between. The CDR3 coding sequence is TGCGCCAGCAGCTTGGGTACAGACTACATGAACACTGAAGCTTTCTTT. Encoded protein: CASSLGTDYMNTEAFF.

This clone was detected once. The chain joins TRBV2 to TRBJ2-5; maybe TRBD2 (5 bases). Germline loops: CDR1 SNHLY, CDR2 FYNNEI. The V gene lost 8 bases and the J gene lost 7 bases, with 11 bases spanning the gap. This CDR3 spans 11 amino acids. The CDR3 region has the DNA TGTGCCAGCGGACCGGCGGGGACCCAGTACTTC. This sequence encodes CASGPAGTQYF.

The chain employs TRBV5-1 and TRBJ1-1, with D possibly being TRBD1 (6 bases). CDR3 length equals 14 residues. The V gene lost 7 bases and the J gene lost 1 base, with 14 bases spanning the gap. The germline V gene has CDR1 SGHRS and CDR2 YFSETQ. The CDR3 DNA sequence: TGCGCCAGCGGGAAGGGGGGAACGAACACTGAAGCTTTCTTT. It codes for CASGKGGTNTEAFF.

This chain joins TRBV27 and TRBJ1-1; D possibly corresponds to TRBD1 (6 bases). This CDR3 is built from 14 residues. The germline V gene has CDR1 MNHEY and CDR2 SMNVEV (reference sequence). Trimming removed 8 bases from V and 2 bases from J, with 15 bases in between. The CDR3 sequence: CASGRTVVNTEAFF. CDR3 in DNA: TGTGCCAGCGGACGGACAGTGGTTAACACTGAAGCTTTCTTT.

The chain couples TRBV29-1 to TRBJ1-4, with unresolved D. Germline assignment: CDR1 SQVTM and CDR2 ANQGSEA. The CDR3 runs 13 residues. V lost 6 bases to trimming and J lost 6 bases, with 14 bases between them. The CDR3: CSVGRAADEKLFF. The CDR3 DNA is TGCAGCGTGGGCCGGGCCGCGGATGAAAAACTGTTTTTT.

The chain employs TRBV19 and TRBJ1-2; tentatively, D is TRBD1 (5 bases). This CDR3 contains 13 residues. Trimming removed 6 bases at V and 8 bases at J, with 16 bases between. CDR1 and CDR2 (germline): LNHDA, SQIVND (reference sequence). CDR3 region: CASSPMTGTGYTF. The DNA of the CDR3 is TGTGCCAGTAGCCCTATGACTGGGACCGGCTACACCTTC. Combining the CDR3 with reference TRBV19 and TRBJ1-2 gives the whole variable domain DGGITQSPKYLFRKEGQNVTLSCEQNLNHDAMYWYRQDPGQGLRLIYYSQIVNDFQKGDIAEGYSVSREKKESFPLTVTSAQKNPTAFYLCASSPMTGTGYTFGSGTRLTVV.

V is TRBV5-1 and J is TRBJ1-1, with D perhaps matching TRBD1 (5 bases). The CDR3 spans 13 residues. Per germline, CDR1 SGHRS and CDR2 YFSETQ. Trimming removed 0 bases from V and 4 bases from J, with 7 bases in between. As DNA, the CDR3 is TGCGCCAGCAGCTTGGCGGGGGTCACTGAAGCTTTCTTT. Protein: CASSLAGVTEAFF.

The chain couples TRBV6-6 to TRBJ1-6; D perhaps matches TRBD1 (6 bases). This CDR3 is 15 amino acids long. Germline V gene data show CDR1 as MNHNY and CDR2 as SVGAGI (reference sequence). The V gene lost 0 bases and the J gene lost 7 bases, with 10 bases spanning the gap. CDR3 sequence: CASSYSRTENSPLHF. CDR3 coding DNA: TGTGCCAGCAGTTACTCCAGGACAGAAAATTCACCCCTCCACTTT.

This clone is a singleton in its sample. The chain carries TRBV10-3 and TRBJ1-6; no clear D gene. V lost 2 bases, J lost 5 bases, and 7 bases lay in between. Germline CDR1 ENHRY, CDR2 SYGVKD. The CDR3 is 14 residues long. The DNA of the CDR3 is TGTGCCATCAGTGAGGGGCAGAATAATTCACCCCTCCACTTT. Translating it yields CAISEGQNNSPLHF.

Comment on this clone: The sample has other DNA sequences that encode this CDR3 too. The chain is built from TRBV7-2 and TRBJ1-5; D remains ambiguous. This CDR3 region has 13 residues. V shed 4 bases and J shed 4 bases, with 8 bases lying between them. Germline CDR1 reads SGHTA; CDR2 reads FQGNSA. The CDR3 DNA reads TGTGCCAGCAGCTCCGTGGGGAATCAGCCCCAGCATTTT. It encodes CASSSVGNQPQHF. The entire variable domain, with the rest obtained from reference TRBV7-2 and TRBJ1-5, is as follows: GAGVSQSPSNKVTEKGKDVELRCDPISGHTALYWYRQSLGQGLEFLIYFQGNSAPDKSGLPSDRFSAERTGGSVSTLTIQRTQQEDSAVYLCASSSVGNQPQHFGDGTRLSIL.

V usage is TRBV5-4 and J usage is TRBJ1-3; D is perhaps TRBD1 (5 bases). Germline V lookup: CDR1 SGHNT, CDR2 YYREEE (reference sequence). The CDR3 sequence is 15 residues long. Trimming left V 4 bases short and J 1 base short, with 12 bases between. CDR3 DNA: TGTGCCAGCAGCAATAGAGGGGTATCTGGAAACACCATATATTTT. The encoded protein is CASSNRGVSGNTIYF.

The genes are TRBV2 and TRBJ1-6, with TRBD1 as a possible D gene (6 bases). V dropped 6 bases and J dropped 0 bases, with 12 bases sitting between them. The germline gives CDR1 SNHLY, CDR2 FYNNEI. CDR3 length: 16 amino acids. DNA for the CDR3: TGTGCCAGCAGGACAGGAACAAGCTCCTATAATTCACCCCTCCACTTT. Encoded protein: CASRTGTSSYNSPLHF.

This clone was counted a few times. The chain carries TRBV15 and TRBJ2-7; the D gene is possibly TRBD2 (5 bases). CDR1 is LNHNV and CDR2 is YYDKDF in the germline V gene (reference sequence). V lost 0 bases, J lost 7 bases, and 16 bases lay in between. This CDR3 spans 15 amino acids. Here the CDR3 reads CATSREGTRDGEQYF. The CDR3 DNA is TGTGCCACCAGCAGAGAAGGTACCCGGGATGGGGAGCAGTACTTC.

The chain couples TRBV5-1 to TRBJ1-1; D ambiguous. The germline V gene has CDR1 SGHRS and CDR2 YFSETQ. There are 14 residues in the CDR3. Trimming pared 4 bases from V and 3 bases from J, leaving 13 bases between. The chain's CDR3 is CASSLFNSYTEAFF. CDR3 DNA: TGCGCCAGCAGCCTTTTTAACAGTTACACTGAAGCTTTCTTT.

The chain couples TRBV7-3 to TRBJ2-2; possible D gene TRBD2, 6 bases. Germline values: CDR1 SGHTA, CDR2 FQGTGA. V shed 5 bases and J shed 6 bases, with 19 bases lying between them. The CDR3 spans 16 residues. CDR3 nucleotide sequence: TGTGCCAGCAGCGACCCCGGGACTCGGGCTTCCGGGGAGCTGTTTTTT. Translation gives CASSDPGTRASGELFF. Full variable domain (remainder filled in from reference TRBV7-3 and TRBJ2-2): GAGVSQTPSNKVTEKGKYVELRCDPISGHTALYWYRQSLGQGPEFLIYFQGTGAADDSGLPNDRFFAVRPEGSVSTLKIQRTERGDSAVYLCASSDPGTRASGELFFGEGSRLTVL.